The next 17 T cell receptor beta chains were all read from a single sample in a study of T-cell reconstitution after alpha-beta-depleted transplantation in children. Using unique molecular identifiers, the investigators prepared the TCRbeta library. TCRdb independently ran MiXCR on the PCR reads; one entry per CDR3 protein. This table holds 450,000 to 500,000 distinct CDR3 sequences, approximately 12% found once. The input for sequencing was PBMCs from the stem cell graft donor, taken from the stem cell graft. The receptors stem from a human donor who donated a stem cell graft to a child with combined immunodeficiency.

This clonotype was counted at least ten times. The CDR3 is CASSYSGTSGTDTQYF. For the CDR3, the DNA is TGTGCCAGCAGTTACTCCGGGACTAGCGGGACAGATACGCAGTATTTT. The chain is built from TRBV6-2 or TRBV6-3 and TRBJ2-3; 12 positions match TRBD2. After removal of 0 bases from V and 3 bases from J, the junction contained 1 base not matched to a gene. Germline V gene lookup returns CDR1 MNHEY and CDR2 SVGEGT. The CDR3 covers 16 residues.

The table lists this clonotype with a few counts. The J gene is TRBJ2-5, the V gene TRBV12-3 or TRBV12-4, with D perhaps TRBD1 (5 bases). The CDR3 covers 13 residues. V was cut by 5 bases and J by 4 bases, with 11 bases left in between. In DNA form, the CDR3 reads TGTGCCAGCAGTCCCAGGGTAGTAGAGACCCAGTACTTC. Residues: CASSPRVVETQYF.

The table lists this clonotype with a few counts. The rearrangement joins TRBV4-3 to TRBJ2-1, with D hard to call. Trimming took off 0 bases at V and 2 bases at J, with 5 bases between the two ends. CDR3 size: 14 residues. CDR1 is LGHNA and CDR2 is YSLEER in the germline V gene. For the CDR3, the DNA is TGCGCCAGCAGCCAAGAGGGTACCTACAATGAGCAGTTCTTC. It is translated as CASSQEGTYNEQFF.

This clonotype was detected ten times or more. The chain carries TRBV27 and TRBJ1-4; 9 bases are a match to TRBD1. The CDR3 has 13 residues. V lost 8 bases to trimming and J lost 6 bases; unmatched junction nucleotides: 4. The germline V gene has CDR1 MNHEY and CDR2 SMNVEV (reference sequence). CDR3 in DNA: TGTGCCAGCGGCTGGACAGGGGATGAAAAACTGTTTTTT. Its protein product is CASGWTGDEKLFF. The full variable domain, in which reference TRBV27 and TRBJ1-4 provide the parts outside the CDR3, is EAQVTQNPRYLITVTGKKLTVTCSQNMNHEYMSWYRQDPGLGLRQIYYSMNVEVTDKGDVPEGYKVSRKEKRNFPLILESPSPNQTSLYFCASGWTGDEKLFFGSGTQLSVL.

The V gene is TRBV7-3, the J gene TRBJ2-1; TRBD1 aligns across 7 bases. In germline, CDR1 is SGHTA, CDR2 FQGTGA. This CDR3 contains 14 residues. V shed 6 bases and J 10 bases; nucleotides not matched to a gene: 12. The CDR3 DNA reads TGTGCCAGCAGATCAGAGACAGGGTCAGAAGAGCAGTTCTTC. Its protein is CASRSETGSEEQFF.

The chain uses TRBV2 and TRBJ2-5; 10 bases agree with TRBD1. The ends lost 2 bases at V and 5 bases at J; junction bases unmatched: 11. From germline, CDR1 is SNHLY and CDR2 FYNNEI. The CDR3 runs to 17 residues. CDR3 residues: CASSELGSSTGGETQYF. CDR3 nucleotide sequence: TGTGCCAGCAGTGAACTGGGATCGTCGACAGGGGGCGAGACCCAGTACTTC.

This clonotype was seen more than once but under ten times. The chain has TRBV18 and TRBJ2-3, with 9 bases fitting TRBD1. This CDR3 has 14 amino acids. V trimming: 3 bases; J trimming: 5 bases; junction bases outside the gene matches: 3. The germline V gene has CDR1 KGHSH and CDR2 LQKENI. CDR3 sequence reads: CASSPGQGIDTQYF. DNA for the CDR3: TGTGCCAGCTCACCGGGACAGGGAATAGATACGCAGTATTTT.

V gene TRBV28 combines with J gene TRBJ2-7; maybe TRBD1 (5 bases). Trimming took 4 bases from V and 2 from J, leaving 12 bases between them. From germline, CDR1 is MDHEN and CDR2 SYDVKM. The CDR3 runs 14 residues. The CDR3 sequence is CASSSVVGAYEQYF. The CDR3 DNA reads TGTGCCAGCAGTTCCGTCGTAGGGGCCTACGAGCAGTACTTC.

The rearrangement uses TRBV3-1 and TRBJ1-2; 8 nucleotides align to TRBD1. V trimming: 3 bases; J trimming: 0 bases; junction bases outside the gene matches: 3. This CDR3 has 15 amino acids. Germline V lookup: CDR1 LGHDT, CDR2 YNNKEL (reference sequence). CDR3 nucleotide sequence: TGTGCCAGCAGCCACCAGGGGGCCCCTAACTATGGCTACACCTTC. It yields the protein CASSHQGAPNYGYTF.

This clonotype was counted ten times or more. The chain joins TRBV7-2 to TRBJ2-5; a possible D gene is TRBD2 (5 bases). Per germline, CDR1 SGHTA and CDR2 FQGNSA. The CDR3 spans 13 residues. With 8 bases removed from V and 3 bases from J, the gap between germline ends came to 13 bases. For the CDR3, the DNA is TGTGCCAGCCGACCGGGGAGCGAAGAGACCCAGTACTTC. Protein product: CASRPGSEETQYF.

This clonotype was detected only a few times. The rearrangement joins TRBV9 to TRBJ2-7, with a possible D match to TRBD2 (6 bases). CDR3 size: 14 residues. CDR1 is SGDLS and CDR2 is YYNGEE in the germline V gene. V was clipped by 4 bases and J by 4 bases, with 15 bases between them. Here the CDR3 reads CASSPQRSGYEQYF. CDR3 in DNA: TGTGCCAGCAGCCCCCAGCGGAGCGGGTACGAGCAGTACTTC.

The DNA of the CDR3 is TGTGCCAGCTCATCCTTGACATCCCATGGCTCCTACGAGCAGTACTTC. It is translated as CASSSLTSHGSYEQYF. The V gene is TRBV18, the J gene TRBJ2-7, with unresolved D. V lost 5 bases, J lost 0 bases, and 17 bases lay in between. From germline, CDR1 is KGHSH and CDR2 LQKENI. The CDR3 spans 16 residues. Complete variable domain (other parts from reference TRBV18 and TRBJ2-7): NAGVMQNPRHLVRRRGQEARLRCSPMKGHSHVYWYRQLPEEGLKFMVYLQKENIIDESGMPKERFSAEFPKEGPSILRIQQVVRGDSAAYFCASSSLTSHGSYEQYFGPGTRLTVT.

The V and J genes are TRBV7-9 and TRBJ2-3, with D tentatively TRBD1 or TRBD2 (5 bases each). This CDR3 has 15 residues. In germline, CDR1 is SEHNR, CDR2 FQNEAQ (reference sequence). With 6 bases removed from V and 3 bases from J, the gap between germline ends came to 16 bases. CDR3 loop: CASSPRDRRTDTQYF. The CDR3 DNA follows: TGTGCCAGCAGTCCCCGGGACCGGAGGACAGATACGCAGTATTTT.

This clonotype was seen more than once but under ten times. The chain joins TRBV7-2 to TRBJ1-1; D not certain. Germline V CDR1 and CDR2: SGHTA, FQGNSA. The ends were cut back, 5 bases at V and 5 bases at J, with 15 bases in the middle. The CDR3 extends over 14 amino acids. The CDR3 nucleotides are TGTGCCAGCAGCAAACTCTTGGGGAGGACTGAAGCTTTCTTT. Translation gives CASSKLLGRTEAFF.

The J gene is TRBJ1-1, the V gene TRBV30; tentatively, D is TRBD1 (5 bases). The CDR3 loop spans 12 amino acids. Germline loops: CDR1 GTSNPN, CDR2 SVGIG (reference sequence). V was pared by 2 bases and J by 8 bases, with 12 bases between. This chain's CDR3 is CAWSPWEGEAFF. Written as DNA, the CDR3 is TGTGCCTGGAGTCCGTGGGAGGGGGAAGCTTTCTTT.

This clonotype was counted only a few times. The chain combines TRBV7-2 with TRBJ2-4, with 8 nucleotides matching TRBD1. Germline V gene lookup returns CDR1 SGHTA and CDR2 FQGNSA. This CDR3 is 19 amino acids long. Losses at the gene ends were 1 base for V and 3 bases for J; bases not matched to a gene: 14. The CDR3 sequence: CASSLVRRATGTGKNIQYF. CDR3 DNA: TGTGCCAGCAGCTTAGTGCGGCGTGCCACAGGGACAGGCAAAAACATTCAGTACTTC.

This clonotype was seen many times. The chain combines TRBV5-5 with TRBJ2-3, with D tentatively TRBD2 (6 bases). The CDR3 is made up of 15 amino acids. The ends were cut back, 2 bases at V and 4 bases at J, with 14 bases in the middle. CDR1 and CDR2 from the germline V gene are SGHKS and YYEKEE (reference sequence). This CDR3 is CASSFMTSGSDTQYF. CDR3 coding DNA: TGTGCCAGCAGCTTTATGACTAGTGGGTCAGATACGCAGTATTTT.